What follows describes a single TCR beta chain. The antigen is undetermined. In the PCR, 60 Vbeta and 13 Jbeta primers were used. Assay: immunoSEQ multiplex PCR; the TCRdb copy retains only in-frame clones and omits some. The sample lists 200,000 to 250,000 clones, approximately 90% occurring once. The data stem from a study of cytomegalovirus exposure and HLA in healthy donors. Points from the study as a whole: DRB1 had the most TCR associations and HLA-C the fewest, a later analysis found, with rates varying by HLA locus. Testing in vitro showed three CMV-associated chains specific for CMV antigens.

The CDR3 is 16 residues long. Germline CDR1 reads LGHNA; CDR2 reads YSLEER. The clonotype originates from a woman aged 18-29 years in good health and CMV-seronegative. The V call is TRBV4-3, the J call TRBJ2-5; a weak D match, TRBD2 (7 bases). The assigned J gene may be wrong: the sequence end matches TRBJ2-7 better. Sample: PBMCs. The CDR3 DNA reads TGCGCCAGCAGCCAAGATTTCGCGGGGGCAGGCTACGAGCAGTACTTC. Its protein is CASSQDFAGAGYEQYF.